This T cell receptor (beta chain) was recorded in a study of a mutant IDH1 vaccine in newly diagnosed glioma. Study-wide context: Onset of vaccination occurred 4-6 weeks following radiotherapy alone, or with temozolomide cycles. Patients previously underwent radiotherapy, temozolomide, or both, and most underwent both. Study-level results: Apparently, pseudoprogression bore no relation to changes among the top peripheral T cell clonotypes. Most patients, 90% to 95%, showed vaccine-induced immune responses.

This clone appeared once. Antigen: not known. The V end was cut by 5 bases, the J end by 2 bases, with 13 bases between. This CDR3 contains 14 residues. Germline V gene lookup returns CDR1 MNHEY and CDR2 SVGAGI. Regarding time point: week 47, end of study. A 20-mer mutant IDH1 peptide at 300 ug was injected subcutaneously with topical imiquimod. Assay: immunoSEQ multiplex PCR; the TCRdb copy retains only in-frame clones and omits some. In the table there are about 56,000 clones, over 80% of which are singletons. The TCR sequence derives from a woman aged 45-65 years with glioma. The specimen comprised PBMCs, sampled from a glioma patient whose treatment included an IDH1 peptide vaccine. The J gene is TRBJ2-7, the V gene TRBV6-5; D not certain. The CDR3 is CASSRADGTYEQYF. In DNA form, the CDR3 reads TGTGCCAGCAGTCGCGCGGACGGAACCTACGAGCAGTACTTC.